Described below is a single TCR beta chain sequence and its context. This entry comes from a study of OX40 agonist ivuxolimab in advanced cancers. Study-level background: It was ivuxolimab, an agonistic anti-OX40 (CD134) antibody, that patients were treated with. A mean age of roughly 62 years, range roughly 23 to 85, was recorded, and under 85% were male.

Some clones are missing from TCRdb's copy, which holds only in-frame ones; the method was immunoSEQ multiplex PCR. The data contain about 65,000 clones, 91% of them seen just once; the ten biggest clones take up more than 1.5%. It was autoimmune disease history or systemic immunosuppression that excluded patients. The CDR3 contains 13 residues. Germline CDR1 reads SGHRS; CDR2 reads YFSETQ. Trimming shortened V by 0 bases and J by 6 bases, and 10 bases separated the two germline ends. The chain links TRBV5-1 to TRBJ2-7; D is unclear. The TCR comes from an adult with an advanced solid tumor such as melanoma, head and neck, liver or kidney cancer. Source: CD4+ or CD8+ T cells sorted from blood, taken in a trial of the OX40 agonist ivuxolimab. CDR3 in DNA: TGCGCCAGCAGCTTGGTGGCTGCTGGCGAGCAGTACTTC. Its protein product is CASSLVAAGEQYF.